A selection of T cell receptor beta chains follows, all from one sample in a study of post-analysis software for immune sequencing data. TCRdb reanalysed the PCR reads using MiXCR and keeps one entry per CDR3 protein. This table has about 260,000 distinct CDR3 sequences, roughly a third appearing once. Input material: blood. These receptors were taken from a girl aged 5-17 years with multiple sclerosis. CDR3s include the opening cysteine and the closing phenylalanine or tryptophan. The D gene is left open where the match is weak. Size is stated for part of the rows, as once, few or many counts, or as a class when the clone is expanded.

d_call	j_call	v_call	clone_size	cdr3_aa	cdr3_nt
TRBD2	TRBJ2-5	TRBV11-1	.	CASSLQLAGGYNEQYF	TGTGCCAGCAGCCTTCAACTAGCGGGGGGGTACAATGAGCAGTACTTC
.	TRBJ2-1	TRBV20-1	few	CSAGRVNNEQFF	TGCAGTGCGGGGCGGGTAAACAATGAGCAGTTCTTC
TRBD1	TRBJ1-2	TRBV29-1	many	CSVEGKGQAHYGYTF	TGCAGCGTGGAAGGGAAGGGACAGGCCCACTATGGCTACACCTTC
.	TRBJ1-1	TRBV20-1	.	CSAEPRTGLEAFF	TGCAGTGCCGAGCCAAGAACGGGGCTCGAAGCTTTCTTT
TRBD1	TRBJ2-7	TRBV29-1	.	CSVPGTGRRYEQYF	TGCAGCGTCCCCGGGACAGGGAGGAGGTACGAGCAGTACTTC
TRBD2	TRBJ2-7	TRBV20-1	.	CSATRGGEQYF	TGCAGTGCAACCCGGGGGGGTGAGCAGTACTTC
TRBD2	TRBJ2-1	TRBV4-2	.	CASSQVAGTSGSSYNEQFF	TGTGCCAGCAGCCAAGTCGCCGGGACTAGCGGGAGCTCCTACAATGAGCAGTTCTTC
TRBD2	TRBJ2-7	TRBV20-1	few	CSATSGLGAYEQYF	TGCAGTGCCACTAGCGGGCTTGGGGCCTACGAGCAGTACTTC
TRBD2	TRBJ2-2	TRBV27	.	CASSFLSGGASGELFF	TGTGCCAGCAGCTTTCTCAGCGGGGGGGCGTCTGGGGAGCTGTTTTTT
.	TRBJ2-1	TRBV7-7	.	CASSLSQSSYNEQFF	TGTGCTAGCAGCTTATCCCAGAGCTCCTACAATGAGCAGTTCTTC
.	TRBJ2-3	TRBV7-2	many	CASSFPGTSTDTQYF	TGTGCCAGCAGCTTTCCAGGGACGAGCACAGATACGCAGTATTTT
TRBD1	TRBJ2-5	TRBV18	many	CASSSLGTGQETQYF	TGTGCCAGCTCATCTTTAGGGACAGGACAAGAGACCCAGTACTTC
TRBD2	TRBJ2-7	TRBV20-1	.	CSALSTSAGAYEQYF	TGCAGTGCTCTCTCCACTAGCGCGGGTGCCTACGAGCAGTACTTC
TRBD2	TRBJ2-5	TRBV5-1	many	CASSYTGTSSETQYF	TGCGCCAGCAGTTACACCGGGACTAGCAGTGAGACCCAGTACTTC
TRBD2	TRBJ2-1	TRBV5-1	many	CASSLALAAGEQFF	TGCGCCAGCAGCTTAGCACTAGCGGCAGGTGAGCAGTTCTTC
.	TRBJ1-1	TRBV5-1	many	CASSLSQGTTEAFF	TGCGCCAGCAGCTTGAGTCAGGGGACCACTGAAGCTTTCTTT
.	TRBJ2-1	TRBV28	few	CASSLPRLKRNEQFF	TGTGCCAGCAGTTTGCCGAGGTTGAAACGCAATGAGCAGTTCTTC
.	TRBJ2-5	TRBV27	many	CASSPRKETQYF	TGTGCCAGCAGTCCGCGAAAAGAGACCCAGTACTTC
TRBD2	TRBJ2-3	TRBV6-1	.	CASSAPGLGVSNTQYF	TGTGCCAGCAGTGCCCCGGGACTAGGGGTCTCCAATACGCAGTATTTT
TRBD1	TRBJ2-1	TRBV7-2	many	CASSLGDRDYNEQFF	TGTGCCAGCAGCTTAGGGGACAGGGACTACAATGAGCAGTTCTTC
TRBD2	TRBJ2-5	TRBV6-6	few	CASRPRGGETQYF	TGTGCCAGCAGGCCCCGGGGGGGGGAGACCCAGTACTTC
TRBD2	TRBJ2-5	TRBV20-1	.	CSATPRGLAVQETQYF	TGCAGTGCTACGCCGAGGGGACTAGCGGTGCAAGAGACCCAGTACTTC
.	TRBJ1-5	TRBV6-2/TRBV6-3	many	CASSPRQGSGNQPQHF	TGTGCCAGCAGTCCCCGGCAGGGCTCCGGCAATCAGCCCCAGCATTTT
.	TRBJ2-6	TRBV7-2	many	CASRDRAGANVLTF	TGTGCCAGCCGAGATAGGGCTGGGGCCAACGTCCTGACTTTC
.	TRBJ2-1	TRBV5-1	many	CASSLRRGETAAYNEQFF	TGCGCCAGCAGCTTGAGAAGGGGGGAAACGGCCGCCTACAATGAGCAGTTCTTC
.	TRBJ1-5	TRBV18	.	CASSPNWGNQPQRF	TGTGCCAGCTCACCAAATTGGGGGAATCAGCCCCAGCGTTTT
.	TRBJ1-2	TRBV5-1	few	CASSASGKGVYGYTF	TGCGCCAGCAGCGCTTCTGGTAAAGGAGTCTATGGCTACACCTTC
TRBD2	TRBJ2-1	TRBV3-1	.	CASSQDLAGGGPYNEQFF	TGTGCCAGCAGCCAAGATCTAGCGGGAGGGGGACCCTACAATGAGCAGTTCTTC
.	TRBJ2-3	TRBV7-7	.	CASSLGRGERTDTQYF	TGTGCTAGCAGCTTAGGCCGAGGGGAGCGCACAGATACGCAGTATTTT